These T cell receptor beta chains were read from a single sample in a study of T cell responses to AZD1222 COVID-19 vaccine. Profiled with immunoSEQ multiplex PCR; TCRdb holds only in-frame clones, not every one. The sample has 90,000 to 140,000 clones, about 81% seen once. Specimen: peripheral blood, collected on day 0 of AZD1222 vaccination. All receptors derive from an adult in good health. CDR3s leave out the opening cysteine and the closing phenylalanine or tryptophan.

V: TRBV4-3
J: TRBJ1-6
CDR3: ASSYTSQGDNSPLH

V: TRBV25-1
J: TRBJ1-1
CDR3: ASSEGDSYGGAF

V: TRBV20-1
J: TRBJ1-2
CDR3: SASSEGVGYGYT

V: TRBV4-2
J: TRBJ1-5
CDR3: ASSPEALGGGNQPQH

V: TRBV5-1
J: TRBJ2-5
CDR3: ASSLTGETQY

V: TRBV7-9
J: TRBJ1-2
CDR3: ASSLGRSEVYYGYT

V: TRBV24-1
J: TRBJ2-7
CDR3: ATSDFLRGPYEQY

V: TRBV6-2/TRBV6-3
J: TRBJ1-5
CDR3: ASSYWDNNQPQH

V: TRBV2
J: TRBJ1-2
CDR3: ASSGLGGGYT

V: TRBV7-2
J: TRBJ2-1
CDR3: ASSLGQGAPLYNEQF

V: TRBV7-2
J: TRBJ1-4
CDR3: ASSDPRGAGEKLF

V: TRBV24-1
J: TRBJ2-3
CDR3: ATSGTSGGAGTDTQY

V: TRBV19
J: TRBJ1-6
CDR3: ASSDRSSYNSPLH

V: TRBV11-1
J: TRBJ1-2
CDR3: ASSYGQGNYGYT

V: TRBV15
J: TRBJ2-4
CDR3: ATSRDNRQTGPLAKNIQY

V: TRBV10-3
J: TRBJ2-7
CDR3: AISEGGTYEQY

V: TRBV6-1
J: TRBJ2-7
CDR3: ASSEWDRGSYEQY

V: TRBV12-3/TRBV12-4
J: TRBJ1-2
CDR3: ASSKNRLNGYT

V: TRBV19
J: TRBJ1-3
CDR3: ASSIDGMGNTIY

V: TRBV3-1/TRBV3-2
J: TRBJ1-1
CDR3: ASRLRGLNTEAF

V: TRBV3-1/TRBV3-2
J: TRBJ1-4
CDR3: ASSPKGGGNEKLF

V: TRBV28
J: TRBJ2-5
CDR3: ASSSSGTGVGTQY

V: TRBV18
J: TRBJ2-7
CDR3: ATRGNWGTGSHEQY

V: TRBV5-1
J: TRBJ1-3
CDR3: ASSYDPGGSGNTIY

V: TRBV5-1
J: TRBJ2-1
CDR3: ASSLDSGQNNEQF

V: TRBV5-1
J: TRBJ2-7
CDR3: ASSFPGTGERY

V: TRBV5-1
J: TRBJ2-7
CDR3: ASRRAELNTYEQY